A selection of T cell receptor beta chains follows, all from one sample in a study of OX40 agonist ivuxolimab in advanced cancers. Generated by immunoSEQ multiplex PCR, the TCRdb table keeps only in-frame clones and is missing some. This table holds tens of thousands of clones, 70% to 85% found once. The input for sequencing was CD4+ or CD8+ T cells sorted from blood, taken in a trial of the OX40 agonist ivuxolimab. Receptors were obtained from an adult with an advanced solid tumor such as melanoma, head and neck, liver or kidney cancer. The CDR3 runs from the conserved cysteine through the conserved F or W. The D gene is left open where the match is weak. Some rows mark clone size as missing; the rest say once, few, many or name a class of expanded clone.

d_gene,abundance,v_gene,j_gene,CDR3aa,CDR3nt
.,.,TRBV2,TRBJ1-2,CASSEVKTGLGHGYTF,TGTGCCAGCAGTGAAGTGAAAACAGGGCTTGGGCATGGCTACACCTTC
.,.,TRBV7-2,TRBJ2-2,CASSLRIAVSTGELFF,TGTGCCAGCAGCTTGCGCATCGCAGTGAGCACCGGGGAGCTGTTTTTT
TRBD1,.,TRBV7-2,TRBJ1-3,CASSFGQGRNTIYF,TGTGCCAGCAGCTTTGGACAGGGTAGAAACACCATATATTTT
.,.,TRBV5-4,TRBJ2-5,CASSLASGAGQTQYF,TGTGCCAGCAGCTTGGCGTCGGGTGCCGGCCAGACCCAGTACTTC
.,.,TRBV9,TRBJ2-3,CASGGRESTDTQYF,TGTGCCAGCGGGGGCAGGGAAAGCACAGATACGCAGTATTTT
TRBD1,.,TRBV7-3,TRBJ2-2,CASSTTGGAGELFF,TGTGCCAGCAGCACCACAGGGGGTGCCGGGGAGCTGTTTTTT
.,.,TRBV7-2,TRBJ1-2,CASSLGYGNYGYTF,TGTGCCAGCAGCTTAGGATACGGGAACTATGGCTACACCTTC
.,.,TRBV18,TRBJ1-5,CASSPLGAHQPQHF,TGTGCCAGCTCACCACTGGGGGCGCATCAGCCCCAGCATTTT
.,.,TRBV6-5,TRBJ1-2,CASRGIGLIYGYTF,TGTGCCAGCAGGGGTATAGGACTGATCTATGGCTACACCTTC
.,few,TRBV7-2,TRBJ2-3,CASSSLEGQNTQYF,TGTGCCAGCAGCTCCCTGGAGGGGCAGAATACGCAGTATTTT
TRBD2,.,TRBV18,TRBJ2-1,CASSLSGAYNEQFF,TGTGCCAGCTCACTAAGCGGGGCCTACAATGAGCAGTTCTTC
.,.,TRBV14,TRBJ1-4,CASSQERGGEKLFF,TGTGCCAGCAGCCAAGAGCGGGGTGGTGAAAAACTGTTTTTT
TRBD1,.,TRBV27,TRBJ2-7,CASGRQGPYEQYF,TGTGCCAGCGGACGACAGGGCCCCTACGAGCAGTACTTC
.,.,TRBV6-1,TRBJ2-7,CASSEPGRYEQYF,TGTGCCAGCAGTGAGCCAGGGAGATACGAGCAGTACTTC